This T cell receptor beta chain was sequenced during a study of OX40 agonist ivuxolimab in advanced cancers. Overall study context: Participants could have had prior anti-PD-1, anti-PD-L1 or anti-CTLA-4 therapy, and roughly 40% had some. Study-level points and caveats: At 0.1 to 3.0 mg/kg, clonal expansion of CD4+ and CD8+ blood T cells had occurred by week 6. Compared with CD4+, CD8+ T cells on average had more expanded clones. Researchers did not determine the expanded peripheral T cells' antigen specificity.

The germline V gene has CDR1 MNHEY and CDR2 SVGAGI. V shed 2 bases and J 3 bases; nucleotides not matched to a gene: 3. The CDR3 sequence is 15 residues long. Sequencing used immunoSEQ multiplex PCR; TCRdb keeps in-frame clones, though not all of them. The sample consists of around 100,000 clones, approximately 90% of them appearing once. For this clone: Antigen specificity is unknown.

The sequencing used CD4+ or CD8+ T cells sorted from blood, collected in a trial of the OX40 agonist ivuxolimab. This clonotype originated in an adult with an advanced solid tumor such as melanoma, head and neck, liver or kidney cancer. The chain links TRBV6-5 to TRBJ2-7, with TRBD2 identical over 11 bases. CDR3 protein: CASSYASGRYYEQYF. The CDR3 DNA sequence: TGTGCCAGCAGTTACGCTAGCGGGAGGTACTACGAGCAGTACTTC.